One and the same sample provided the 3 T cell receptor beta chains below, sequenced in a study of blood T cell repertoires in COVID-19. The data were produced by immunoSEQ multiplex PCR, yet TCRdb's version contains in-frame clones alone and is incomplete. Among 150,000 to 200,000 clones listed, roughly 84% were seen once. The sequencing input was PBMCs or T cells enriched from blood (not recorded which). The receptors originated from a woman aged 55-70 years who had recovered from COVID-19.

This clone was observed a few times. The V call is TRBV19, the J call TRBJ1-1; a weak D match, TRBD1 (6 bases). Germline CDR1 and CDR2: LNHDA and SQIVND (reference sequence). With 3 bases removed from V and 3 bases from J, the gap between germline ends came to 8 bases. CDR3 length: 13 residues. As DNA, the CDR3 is TGTGCCAGTAGTATCAAGGGGGACACTGAAGCTTTCTTT. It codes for CASSIKGDTEAFF.

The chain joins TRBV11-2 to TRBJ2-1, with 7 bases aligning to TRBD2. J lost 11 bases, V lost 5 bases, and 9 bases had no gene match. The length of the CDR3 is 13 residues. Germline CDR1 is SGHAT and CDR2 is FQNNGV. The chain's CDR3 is CASSPGGGGQQFF. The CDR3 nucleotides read TGTGCCAGCAGCCCCGGCGGGGGAGGACAGCAGTTCTTC. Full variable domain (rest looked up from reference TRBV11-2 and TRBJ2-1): EAGVAQSPRYKIIEKRQSVAFWCNPISGHATLYWYQQILGQGPKLLIQFQNNGVVDDSQLPKDRFSAERLKGVDSTLKIQPAKLEDSAVYLCASSPGGGGQQFFGPGTRLTVL.

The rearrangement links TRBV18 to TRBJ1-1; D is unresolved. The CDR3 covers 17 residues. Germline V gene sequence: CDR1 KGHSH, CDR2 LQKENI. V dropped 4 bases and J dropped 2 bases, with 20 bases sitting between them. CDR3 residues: CASSLSSGVGTNTEAFF. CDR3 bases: TGTGCCAGCTCACTCTCATCAGGCGTAGGAACAAACACTGAAGCTTTCTTT.